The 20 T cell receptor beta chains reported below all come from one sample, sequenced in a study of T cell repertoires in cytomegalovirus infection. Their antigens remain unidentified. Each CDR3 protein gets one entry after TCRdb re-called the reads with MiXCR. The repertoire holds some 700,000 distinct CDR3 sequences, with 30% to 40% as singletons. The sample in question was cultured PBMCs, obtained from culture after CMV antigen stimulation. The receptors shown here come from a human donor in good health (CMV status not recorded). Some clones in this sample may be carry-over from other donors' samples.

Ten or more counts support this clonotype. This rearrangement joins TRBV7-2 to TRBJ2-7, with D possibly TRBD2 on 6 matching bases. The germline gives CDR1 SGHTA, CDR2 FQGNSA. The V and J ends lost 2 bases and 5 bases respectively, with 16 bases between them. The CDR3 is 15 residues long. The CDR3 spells CASSLWPSVINEQYF. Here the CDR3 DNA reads TGTGCCAGCAGCTTATGGCCTAGCGTGATCAACGAGCAGTACTTC.

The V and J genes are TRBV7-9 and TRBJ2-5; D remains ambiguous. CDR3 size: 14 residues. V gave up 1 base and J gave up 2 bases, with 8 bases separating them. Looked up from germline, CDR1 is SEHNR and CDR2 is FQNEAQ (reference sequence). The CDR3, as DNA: TGTGCCAGCAGCTTAGGCGTGAGGCAAGAGACCCAGTACTTC. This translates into CASSLGVRQETQYF.

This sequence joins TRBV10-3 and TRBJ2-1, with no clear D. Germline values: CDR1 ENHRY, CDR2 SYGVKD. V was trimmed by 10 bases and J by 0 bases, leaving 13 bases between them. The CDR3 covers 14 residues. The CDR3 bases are TGTGCCAGTGCGGCGCAGATCTCCTACAATGAGCAGTTCTTC. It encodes CASAAQISYNEQFF.

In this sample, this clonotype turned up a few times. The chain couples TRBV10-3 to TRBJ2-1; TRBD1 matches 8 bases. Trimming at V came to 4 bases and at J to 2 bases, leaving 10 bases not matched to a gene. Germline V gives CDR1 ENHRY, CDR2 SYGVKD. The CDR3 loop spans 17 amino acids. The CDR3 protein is CAISGTRQGITYNEQFF. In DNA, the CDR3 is TGTGCCATCAGTGGGACCAGACAGGGGATTACCTACAATGAGCAGTTCTTC.

CDR3: CASSLVGGGNLWYEQYF. CDR3 coding DNA: TGCGCCAGCAGCTTGGTTGGCGGGGGGAACCTTTGGTACGAGCAGTACTTC. The chain recombines TRBV5-1 with TRBJ2-7, with TRBD2 identical over 8 bases. The CDR3 contains 17 residues. V trimming: 0 bases; J trimming: 4 bases; junction bases outside the gene matches: 12. Germline V gives CDR1 SGHRS, CDR2 YFSETQ.

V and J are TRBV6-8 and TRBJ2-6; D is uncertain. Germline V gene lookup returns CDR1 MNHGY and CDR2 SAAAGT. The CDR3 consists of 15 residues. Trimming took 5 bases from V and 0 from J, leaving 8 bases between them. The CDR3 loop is CASSPAISGANVLTF. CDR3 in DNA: TGTGCCAGCAGTCCGGCGATCTCTGGGGCCAACGTCCTGACTTTC.

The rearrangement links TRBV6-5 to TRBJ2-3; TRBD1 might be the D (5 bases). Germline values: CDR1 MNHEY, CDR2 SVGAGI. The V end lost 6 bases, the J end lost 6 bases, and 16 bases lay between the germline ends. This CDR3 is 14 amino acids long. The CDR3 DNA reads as TGTGCCAGCAGCCGGCCAGGGTACTTCGATACGCAGTATTTT. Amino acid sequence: CASSRPGYFDTQYF.

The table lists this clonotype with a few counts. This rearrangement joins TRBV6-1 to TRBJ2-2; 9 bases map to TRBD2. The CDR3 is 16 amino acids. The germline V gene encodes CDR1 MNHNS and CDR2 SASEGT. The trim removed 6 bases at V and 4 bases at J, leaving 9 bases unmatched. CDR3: CASRAASGNPTGELFF. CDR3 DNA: TGTGCCAGCAGGGCAGCTAGCGGGAACCCCACCGGGGAGCTGTTTTTT.

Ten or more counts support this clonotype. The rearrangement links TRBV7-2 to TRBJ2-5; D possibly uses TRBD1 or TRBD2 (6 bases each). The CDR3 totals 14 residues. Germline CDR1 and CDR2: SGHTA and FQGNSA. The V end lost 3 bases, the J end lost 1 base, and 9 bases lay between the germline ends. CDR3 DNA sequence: TGTGCCAGCAGCTTGTGGGGGGCCCAAGAGACCCAGTACTTC. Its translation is CASSLWGAQETQYF. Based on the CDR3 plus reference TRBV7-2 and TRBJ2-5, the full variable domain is GAGVSQSPSNKVTEKGKDVELRCDPISGHTALYWYRQSLGQGLEFLIYFQGNSAPDKSGLPSDRFSAERTGGSVSTLTIQRTQQEDSAVYLCASSLWGAQETQYFGPGTRLLVL.

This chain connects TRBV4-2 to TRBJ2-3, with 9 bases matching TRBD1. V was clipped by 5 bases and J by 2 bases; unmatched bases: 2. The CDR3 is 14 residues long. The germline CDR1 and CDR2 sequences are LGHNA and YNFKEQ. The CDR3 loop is CASSGTGYTDTQYF. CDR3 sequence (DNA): TGTGCCAGCAGCGGGACAGGGTACACAGATACGCAGTATTTT.

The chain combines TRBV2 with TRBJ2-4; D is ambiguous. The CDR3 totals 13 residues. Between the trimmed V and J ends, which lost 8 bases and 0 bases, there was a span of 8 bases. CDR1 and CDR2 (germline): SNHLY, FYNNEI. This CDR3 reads CASVGLAKNIQYF. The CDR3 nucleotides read TGTGCCAGCGTGGGCTTAGCCAAAAACATTCAGTACTTC.

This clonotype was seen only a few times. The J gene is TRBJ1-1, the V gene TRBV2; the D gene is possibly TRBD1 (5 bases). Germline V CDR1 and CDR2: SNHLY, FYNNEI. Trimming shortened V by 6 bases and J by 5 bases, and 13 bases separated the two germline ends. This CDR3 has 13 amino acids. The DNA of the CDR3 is TGTGCCAGCAGGCTGGGGGGGGAGACTGAAGCTTTCTTT. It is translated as CASRLGGETEAFF.

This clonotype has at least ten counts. Here the CDR3 reads CATHPGDREFYGYTF. CDR3 nucleotides: TGTGCCACCCATCCCGGGGACAGGGAATTCTATGGCTACACCTTC. The chain carries TRBV28 and TRBJ1-2; 9 positions agree with TRBD1. V shed 10 bases, J shed 4 bases, and the junction held 13 bases outside the gene matches. This CDR3 contains 15 residues. The germline gives CDR1 MDHEN, CDR2 SYDVKM.

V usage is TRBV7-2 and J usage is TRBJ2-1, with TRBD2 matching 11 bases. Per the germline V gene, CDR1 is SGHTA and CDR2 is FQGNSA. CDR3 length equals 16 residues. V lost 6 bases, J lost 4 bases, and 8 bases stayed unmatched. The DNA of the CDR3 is TGTGCCAGCAGTCCCATAGCGGGGGGGCTTTACAATGAGCAGTTCTTC. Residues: CASSPIAGGLYNEQFF.

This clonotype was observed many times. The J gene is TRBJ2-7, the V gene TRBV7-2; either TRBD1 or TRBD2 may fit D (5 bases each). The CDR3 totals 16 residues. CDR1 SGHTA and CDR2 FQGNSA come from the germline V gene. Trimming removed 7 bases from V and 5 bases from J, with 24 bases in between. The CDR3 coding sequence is TGTGCCAGCACAGCGGAGTGGGGGAGTCTTAGCGACGAGCAGTACTTC. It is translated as CASTAEWGSLSDEQYF. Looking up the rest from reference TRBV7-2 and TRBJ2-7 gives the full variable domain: GAGVSQSPSNKVTEKGKDVELRCDPISGHTALYWYRQSLGQGLEFLIYFQGNSAPDKSGLPSDRFSAERTGGSVSTLTIQRTQQEDSAVYLCASTAEWGSLSDEQYFGPGTRLTVT.

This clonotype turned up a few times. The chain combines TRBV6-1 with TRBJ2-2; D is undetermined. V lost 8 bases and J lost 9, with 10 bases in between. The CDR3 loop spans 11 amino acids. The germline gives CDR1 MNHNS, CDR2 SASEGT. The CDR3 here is CASGRDRELFF. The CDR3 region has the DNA TGTGCCAGCGGCCGAGACCGGGAGCTGTTTTTT.

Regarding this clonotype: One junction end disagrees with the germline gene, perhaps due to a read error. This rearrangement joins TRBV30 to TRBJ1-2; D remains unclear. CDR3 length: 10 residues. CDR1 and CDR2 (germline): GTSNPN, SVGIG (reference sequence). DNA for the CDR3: TGTGCCCACACCCCCGGGCCAGCAAAGTTC. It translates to CAHTPGPAKF.

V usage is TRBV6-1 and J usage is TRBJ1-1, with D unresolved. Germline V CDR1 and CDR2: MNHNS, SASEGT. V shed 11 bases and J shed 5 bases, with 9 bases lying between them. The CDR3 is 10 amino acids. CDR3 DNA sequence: TGTGCCGGAGGGCGGACTGAAGCTTTCTTT. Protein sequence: CAGGRTEAFF.

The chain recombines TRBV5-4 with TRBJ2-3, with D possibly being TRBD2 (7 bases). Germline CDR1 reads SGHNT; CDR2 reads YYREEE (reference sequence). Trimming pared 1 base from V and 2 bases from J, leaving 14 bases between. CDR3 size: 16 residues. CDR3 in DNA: TGTGCCAGCAGCTTGAGCCGGGGGGCCTACACAGATACGCAGTATTTT. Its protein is CASSLSRGAYTDTQYF.

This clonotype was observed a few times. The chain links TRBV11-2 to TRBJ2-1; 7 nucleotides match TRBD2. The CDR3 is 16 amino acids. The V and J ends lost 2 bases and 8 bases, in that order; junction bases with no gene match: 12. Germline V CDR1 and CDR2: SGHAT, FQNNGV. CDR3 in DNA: TGTGCCAGCAGCTTACTGGCGGGAGCTAACGACTATGAGCAGTTCTTC. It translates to CASSLLAGANDYEQFF.